This TCR beta chain was retrieved from a study of graft-versus-host responses after intestinal transplantation. Background on the study: Tacrolimus plus steroids were given to all recipients for around three years, preceded by anti-thymocyte globulin induction.

TCRdb's copy holds only in-frame clones and misses some; the assay was immunoSEQ multiplex PCR. The sample has more than 65,000 clones, 84% seen once; the top ten hold 0.35% to 0.45%. On this clone: Its antigen is as yet unknown.

Trimming shortened V by 3 bases and J by 1 base, and 13 bases separated the two germline ends. The CDR3 is 15 residues long. The germline V gene has CDR1 SGDLS and CDR2 YYNGEE. This clonotype was obtained from a human donor who was the organ donor for an intestinal transplant. The specimen comprised unstimulated CD4+ T cells sorted from spleen or lymph node cells, sampled before transplant. The rearrangement links TRBV9 to TRBJ1-2, with D tentatively TRBD1 (5 bases). DNA of the CDR3: TGTGCCAGCAGCGCGACCGACAGTCTTAACTATGGCTACACCTTC. It yields the protein CASSATDSLNYGYTF.